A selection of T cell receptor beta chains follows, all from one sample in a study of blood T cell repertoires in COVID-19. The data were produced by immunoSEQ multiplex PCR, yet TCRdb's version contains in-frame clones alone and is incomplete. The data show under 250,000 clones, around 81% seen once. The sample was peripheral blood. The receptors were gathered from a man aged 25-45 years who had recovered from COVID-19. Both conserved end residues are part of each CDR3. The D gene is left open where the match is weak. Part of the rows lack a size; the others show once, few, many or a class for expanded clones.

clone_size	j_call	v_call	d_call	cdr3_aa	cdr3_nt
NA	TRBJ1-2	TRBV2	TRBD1	CASSGTGEVSGYTF	TGTGCCAGCAGTGGGACAGGGGAAGTAAGCGGCTACACCTTC
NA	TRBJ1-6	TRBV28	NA	CASSLIRVYNSPLHF	TGTGCCAGCAGTTTAATCAGGGTCTATAATTCACCCCTCCACTTT
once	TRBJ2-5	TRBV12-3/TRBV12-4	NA	CASGGAGETQYF	TGTGCCAGCGGGGGGGCTGGAGAGACCCAGTACTTC
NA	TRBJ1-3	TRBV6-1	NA	CASSEQQGSGNTIYF	TGTGCCAGCAGTGAACAGCAGGGATCCGGAAACACCATATATTTT
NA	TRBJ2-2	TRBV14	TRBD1	CASSKRTGANTGELFF	TGTGCCAGCAGTAAGAGGACAGGGGCGAACACCGGGGAGCTGTTTTTT
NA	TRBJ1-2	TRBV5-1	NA	CASSSGITYGYTF	TGCGCCAGCAGTTCCGGGATTACCTATGGCTACACCTTC
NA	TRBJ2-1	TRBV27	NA	CASSLDRSSYNEQFF	TGTGCCAGCAGTTTAGACAGATCGAGCTACAATGAGCAGTTCTTC
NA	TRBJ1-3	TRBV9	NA	CASSPLGSTGNTIYF	TGTGCCAGCAGCCCACTGGGGAGTACGGGAAACACCATATATTTT
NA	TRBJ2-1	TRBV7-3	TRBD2	CASSFREGEQFF	TGTGCCAGCAGCTTCAGGGAGGGTGAGCAGTTCTTC
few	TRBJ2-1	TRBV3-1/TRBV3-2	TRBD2	CASSPGASGGAYEQFF	TGTGCCAGCAGCCCCGGAGCTAGCGGGGGGGCCTATGAGCAGTTCTTC
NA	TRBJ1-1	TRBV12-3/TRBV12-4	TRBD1	CASSQGVEAFF	TGTGCCAGCAGTCAGGGGGTTGAAGCTTTCTTT
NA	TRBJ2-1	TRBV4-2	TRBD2	CASSQDSSGGPNEQFF	TGTGCCAGCAGCCAAGACTCTAGCGGGGGGCCCAATGAGCAGTTCTTC
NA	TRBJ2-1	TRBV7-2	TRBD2	CASSLDAGELDEQFF	TGTGCCAGCAGCTTAGACGCGGGGGAGTTGGATGAGCAGTTCTTC
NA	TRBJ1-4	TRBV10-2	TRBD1	CASSENSGGEKLFF	TGCGCCAGCAGTGAGAACTCAGGGGGGGAAAAACTGTTTTTT
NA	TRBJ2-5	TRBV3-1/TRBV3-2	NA	CASSLLETQYF	TGTGCCAGCAGTCTCCTGGAGACCCAGTACTTC
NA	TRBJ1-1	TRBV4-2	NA	CASSHDRTGNTEAFF	TGTGCCAGCAGCCACGACAGGACGGGAAACACTGAAGCTTTCTTT
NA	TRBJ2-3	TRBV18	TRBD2	CASSPLPSGGRVDTQYF	TGTGCCAGCTCACCCCTCCCTAGCGGGGGCCGGGTTGATACGCAGTATTTT
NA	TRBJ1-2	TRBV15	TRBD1	CATSPRTGNYGYTF	TGTGCCACCAGCCCTCGGACAGGGAACTATGGCTACACCTTC
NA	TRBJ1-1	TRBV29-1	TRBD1	CSVEDKLGTGAPMNTEAFF	TGCAGCGTTGAAGATAAGTTAGGGACAGGGGCCCCCATGAACACTGAAGCTTTCTTT
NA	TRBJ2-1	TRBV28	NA	CASSLPEGNYNEQFF	TGTGCCAGCAGCCTGCCGGAGGGTAATTACAATGAGCAGTTCTTC
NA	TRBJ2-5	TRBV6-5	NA	CASSTQGSGTQYF	TGTGCCAGCAGTACACAGGGATCGGGGACCCAGTACTTC
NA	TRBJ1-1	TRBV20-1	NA	CSAGSNTEAFF	TGCAGTGCCGGGAGCAACACTGAAGCTTTCTTT
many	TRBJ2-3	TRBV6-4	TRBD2	CASSDSAGGADTQYF	TGTGCCAGCAGTGACTCTGCGGGGGGAGCAGATACGCAGTATTTT
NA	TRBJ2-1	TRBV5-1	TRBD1	CASSLAGQGADEQFF	TGCGCCAGCAGCTTGGCCGGACAGGGGGCCGATGAGCAGTTCTTC
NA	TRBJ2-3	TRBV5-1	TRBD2	CASSSGLAGTTGTDTQYF	TGCGCCAGCAGCTCGGGACTAGCGGGGACCACCGGCACAGATACGCAGTATTTT
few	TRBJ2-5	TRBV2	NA	CASSQLGPQETQYF	TGTGCCAGCAGTCAACTAGGACCCCAAGAGACCCAGTACTTC
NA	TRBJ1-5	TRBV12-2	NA	CASRPRRVTGGGNQPQHF	TGTGCAAGTCGCCCACGGAGGGTCACAGGGGGCGGCAATCAGCCCCAGCATTTT
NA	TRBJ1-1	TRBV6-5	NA	CASSYSSQEFEAFF	TGTGCCAGCAGTTACTCGAGCCAAGAGTTTGAAGCTTTCTTT
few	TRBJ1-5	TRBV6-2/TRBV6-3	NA	CASSQAGAAYQPQHF	TGTGCCAGCAGCCAGGCGGGGGCCGCGTATCAGCCCCAGCATTTT
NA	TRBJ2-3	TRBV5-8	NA	CASTRTTDGTDTQYF	TGTGCCAGCACCCGGACTACTGACGGCACAGATACGCAGTATTTT
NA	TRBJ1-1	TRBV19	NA	CASSHNSNTEAFF	TGTGCCAGTAGCCACAACAGTAACACTGAAGCTTTCTTT
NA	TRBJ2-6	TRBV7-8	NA	CASSSTQGLSGANVLTF	TGTGCCAGCAGCTCTACTCAGGGTCTCTCTGGGGCCAACGTCCTGACTTTC
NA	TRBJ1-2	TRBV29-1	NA	CSVGAGINYGYTF	TGCAGCGTTGGGGCAGGGATTAACTATGGCTACACCTTC
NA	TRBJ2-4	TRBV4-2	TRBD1	CASSGQGADAKNIQYF	TGTGCCAGCAGCGGACAGGGGGCTGACGCCAAAAACATTCAGTACTTC
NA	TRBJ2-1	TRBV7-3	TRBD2	CASSPSGGSYNEQFF	TGTGCCAGCAGCCCCTCGGGGGGGTCCTACAATGAGCAGTTCTTC
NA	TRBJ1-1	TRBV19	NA	CASSPDLRQLNTEAFF	TGTGCCAGTAGTCCCGACCTTCGACAGCTGAACACTGAAGCTTTCTTT
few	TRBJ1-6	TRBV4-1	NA	CASSGRENSPLHF	TGCGCCAGCAGCGGACGGGAGAATTCACCCCTCCACTTT
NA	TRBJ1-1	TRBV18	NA	CASSPLQTGDTEAFF	TGTGCCAGCTCACCACTTCAGACTGGTGACACTGAAGCTTTCTTT
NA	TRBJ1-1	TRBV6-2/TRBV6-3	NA	CASSYSTQGVGTEAFF	TGTGCCAGCAGTTACTCGACCCAGGGCGTGGGCACTGAAGCTTTCTTT
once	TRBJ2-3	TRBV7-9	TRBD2	CASSLGLAASDTQYF	TGTGCCAGCAGCTTAGGACTAGCTGCCTCAGATACGCAGTATTTT
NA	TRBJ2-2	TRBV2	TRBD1	CASSEGTGVGELFF	TGTGCCAGCAGTGAAGGGACAGGGGTCGGGGAGCTGTTTTTT
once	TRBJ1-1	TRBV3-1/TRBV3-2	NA	CASSQPGNLLEAFF	TGTGCCAGCAGCCAACCGGGGAATTTACTTGAAGCTTTCTTT
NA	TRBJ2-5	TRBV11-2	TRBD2	CASSLGGTWGGMETQYF	TGTGCCAGCAGCTTAGGGGGGACCTGGGGAGGGATGGAGACCCAGTACTTC
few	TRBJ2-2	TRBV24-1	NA	CATSDLGAGEGYTGELFF	TGTGCCACCAGTGATTTAGGGGCAGGGGAAGGGTACACCGGGGAGCTGTTTTTT
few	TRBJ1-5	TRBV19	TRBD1	CASSKGTGSVQPQHF	TGTGCCAGTAGTAAGGGGACAGGGTCGGTTCAGCCCCAGCATTTT
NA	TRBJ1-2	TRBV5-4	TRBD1	CASSLQGGYGYTF	TGTGCCAGCAGCTTGCAGGGGGGCTATGGCTACACCTTC